The clone carrying this T cell receptor beta chain has only a few counts. The data originate from a study of blood T cells in healthy people across ages. Next came a second PCR, run for about 6 to 12 cycles, which used a sample-barcoded 5' primer along with a J-beta primer mix. TCRdb independently ran MiXCR on the 5' RACE reads; one entry per CDR3 protein. The table includes around 1,000,000 distinct CDR3 sequences, 20% to 25% detected once. V lost 2 bases to trimming and J lost 6 bases, with 23 bases between them. The CDR3 length is 18 residues. Germline V CDR1 and CDR2: MNHEY, SVGAGI. Separately, the same data were catalogued under a study of T cells of mothers and their children. From that second work: Mothers gave over 9.5 million TCR beta CDR3 reads each, and children around 2.9 million each.

The V gene is TRBV6-5, the J gene TRBJ2-1; unclear D gene. Sample: blood. The receptor's source is a girl aged 2 to 10 in good health. CDR3 nucleotide sequence: TGTGCCAGCAGTTACGTGGGTGTGGAAGTCTCCTTGTCCAATGAGCAGTTCTTC. Its translation: CASSYVGVEVSLSNEQFF.